A selection of T cell receptor beta chains follows, all from one sample in a study of cytomegalovirus exposure and HLA in healthy donors. Sequenced by immunoSEQ multiplex PCR; TCRdb stores in-frame clones only, minus some. The profile shows roughly 300,000 clones, roughly 89% of them singletons. The source material was PBMCs. The receptor set was obtained from a man aged 40-55 years in good health and CMV-seropositive. The CDR3 runs from the conserved cysteine through the conserved F or W. D genes are given only for firm matches. The size entry is marked missing in some rows and otherwise reads once, few, many or a size class.

TRBJ1-2,.,TRBV7-9,once,CSSTPAAELNYGYTF,TGTTCCAGCACCCCAGCGGCCGAACTTAACTATGGCTACACCTTC
TRBJ2-6,TRBD1,TRBV7-2,.,CASSSRQGYSGANVLTF,TGTGCCAGCAGCTCAAGACAGGGCTACTCTGGGGCCAACGTCCTGACTTTC
TRBJ1-5,.,TRBV7-3,few,CASSLFGGRNQPQHF,TGTGCCAGCAGCTTATTTGGGGGCCGGAATCAGCCCCAGCATTTT
TRBJ1-1,TRBD1,TRBV19,once,CASRTDWDSNTEAFF,TGTGCCAGTAGGACCGACTGGGACAGCAACACTGAAGCTTTCTTT
TRBJ2-4,.,TRBV6-1,.,CASSAAGESIQYF,TGTGCCAGCAGTGCCGCAGGGGAAAGCATTCAGTACTTC
TRBJ2-3,.,TRBV7-3,.,CASSSTGTDTQYF,TGTGCCAGCAGCTCGACAGGTACAGATACGCAGTATTTT
TRBJ1-1,.,TRBV27,.,CASVGAGTEAFF,TGTGCCAGTGTAGGGGCAGGGACTGAAGCTTTCTTT
TRBJ2-1,.,TRBV18,.,CASSRTHGNGVHEQFF,TGTGCCAGCTCACGAACTCACGGGAACGGGGTCCATGAGCAGTTCTTC
TRBJ2-1,.,TRBV6-5,.,CASSYGGSSYNEQFF,TGTGCCAGCAGTTACGGGGGGAGCTCCTACAATGAGCAGTTCTTC
TRBJ2-6,.,TRBV5-8,few,CASSSGTFTSGANVLTF,TGTGCCAGCAGCTCCGGGACATTCACCTCTGGGGCCAACGTCCTGACTTTC
TRBJ2-7,.,TRBV7-9,.,CSSSLVGQGMGEQYF,TGTTCCAGCAGCTTAGTGGGGCAGGGGATGGGCGAGCAGTACTTC
TRBJ2-5,TRBD2,TRBV27,.,CASSLASGGSQETQYF,TGTGCCAGCAGTTTAGCTAGCGGGGGCTCGCAAGAGACCCAGTACTTC
TRBJ2-7,.,TRBV28,.,CASSFSYEQYF,TGTGCCAGCAGTTTTAGTTACGAGCAGTACTTC
TRBJ2-7,.,TRBV29-1,.,CSVEGTGTYEQYF,TGCAGCGTTGAAGGGACGGGAACCTACGAGCAGTACTTC
TRBJ2-7,.,TRBV6-1,.,CASSDREGAYEQYF,TGTGCCAGCAGTGACAGGGAGGGGGCCTACGAGCAGTACTTC
TRBJ2-5,.,TRBV6-1,once,CASSEFEVRETQYF,TGTGCCAGCAGTGAATTTGAGGTCCGAGAGACCCAGTACTTC
TRBJ1-3,TRBD1,TRBV5-4,few,CASSLNRGLRGNTIYF,TGTGCCAGCAGCTTGAACAGGGGTCTGCGTGGAAACACCATATATTTT
TRBJ1-5,.,TRBV19,.,CASSTQSNQPQHF,TGTGCCAGTAGTACACAGAGCAATCAGCCCCAGCATTTT
TRBJ1-2,.,TRBV4-1,.,CASSQGWDTYGYTF,TGCGCCAGCAGCCAAGGTTGGGACACCTATGGCTACACCTTC
TRBJ1-5,.,TRBV28,.,CASIRGGRDQPQHF,TGTGCCAGCATCCGCGGGGGAAGGGATCAGCCCCAGCATTTT
TRBJ2-7,.,TRBV27,.,CASSLSIWGYSEQYF,TGTGCCAGCAGTTTATCAATTTGGGGCTACTCCGAGCAGTACTTC
TRBJ2-7,TRBD1,TRBV29-1,.,CSGGTGGAYEQYF,TGCAGCGGCGGGACAGGGGGCGCGTACGAGCAGTACTTC
TRBJ2-7,.,TRBV25-1,.,CAGTSVGLYEQYF,TGTGCCGGCACTTCAGTGGGGCTTTACGAGCAGTACTTC
TRBJ2-3,.,TRBV6-5,.,CASSYFLSATDTQYF,TGTGCCAGCAGTTACTTCCTCAGTGCCACAGATACGCAGTATTTT
TRBJ2-7,TRBD2,TRBV4-1,.,CASSQEDRLAGGERYF,TGCGCCAGCAGCCAAGAGGATCGCCTAGCGGGAGGCGAGCGGTACTTC
TRBJ2-5,.,TRBV28,.,CASSLSSGQETQYF,TGTGCCAGCAGTTTAAGCTCGGGCCAAGAGACCCAGTACTTC
TRBJ2-1,TRBD1,TRBV7-9,.,CASTGDRGTSYNEQFF,TGTGCCAGCACCGGGGACAGGGGGACCTCCTACAATGAGCAGTTCTTC
TRBJ1-2,.,TRBV7-9,.,CSSSPGRGYTF,TGTTCCAGCAGCCCTGGGAGAGGCTACACCTTC
TRBJ2-1,TRBD2,TRBV9,.,CASSLTSGRADEQFF,TGTGCCAGCAGCCTGACTAGCGGGAGAGCGGATGAGCAGTTCTTC
TRBJ2-7,.,TRBV7-6,.,CASSLWRGSSYEQYF,TGTGCCAGCAGCTTATGGAGGGGAAGTTCCTACGAGCAGTACTTC
TRBJ2-4,.,TRBV5-5,.,CASSFWAFTDIQYF,TGTGCCAGCAGCTTCTGGGCCTTCACTGACATTCAGTACTTC
TRBJ2-7,TRBD2,TRBV18,.,CASSSSGGSYEQYF,TGTGCCAGCTCATCCTCGGGAGGGTCCTACGAGCAGTACTTC
TRBJ2-7,.,TRBV28,.,CASSFLQAYEQYF,TGTGCCAGCAGTTTTTTACAGGCCTACGAGCAGTACTTC
TRBJ1-5,.,TRBV27,.,CASSLPTGYSNQPQHF,TGTGCCAGCAGTTTACCTACAGGGTATAGCAATCAGCCCCAGCATTTT
TRBJ2-3,TRBD2,TRBV5-4,.,CASSLGLAGVTSTDTQYF,TGTGCCAGCAGCTTGGGACTAGCGGGGGTTACTAGCACAGATACGCAGTATTTT
TRBJ2-3,TRBD2,TRBV7-2,.,CASSPLGGGDADTQYF,TGTGCCAGCAGCCCCCTGGGGGGGGGAGATGCAGATACGCAGTATTTT
TRBJ2-1,TRBD1,TRBV6-5,.,CASTSDRGPYNEQFF,TGTGCCAGCACATCCGACAGGGGTCCCTACAATGAGCAGTTCTTC
TRBJ2-1,TRBD2,TRBV7-3,.,CASSLSSGNNEQFF,TGTGCCAGCAGCCTCAGTAGCGGGAACAATGAGCAGTTCTTC
TRBJ2-3,TRBD1,TRBV5-1,.,CASSPGQAGTDTQYF,TGCGCCAGCAGCCCAGGACAGGCAGGGACAGATACGCAGTATTTT
TRBJ1-1,TRBD1,TRBV18,.,CASSSGQGHSRTEAFF,TGTGCCAGCTCATCCGGACAGGGTCACAGTCGGACTGAAGCTTTCTTT
TRBJ2-7,TRBD2,TRBV7-2,.,CASSLGSGPAYEQYF,TGTGCCAGCAGCTTGGGTAGCGGGCCGGCCTACGAGCAGTACTTC
TRBJ1-2,TRBD1,TRBV15,.,CATSRRTGLYGYTF,TGTGCCACCAGCAGGAGGACAGGCCTCTATGGCTACACCTTC
TRBJ1-3,.,TRBV7-9,few,CASSLPDRLSGNTIYF,TGTGCCAGCAGCTTACCCGACAGGCTCTCTGGAAACACCATATATTTT
TRBJ2-7,TRBD2,TRBV5-1,.,CASSWGLAFSYEQYF,TGCGCCAGCAGCTGGGGACTAGCCTTCTCCTACGAGCAGTACTTC
TRBJ2-7,.,TRBV27,.,CASSLGAAYEQYF,TGTGCCAGCAGTTTAGGGGCTGCCTACGAGCAGTACTTC
TRBJ1-1,.,TRBV27,.,CATRREPPNTEAFF,TGTGCCACCCGGAGGGAACCTCCGAACACTGAAGCTTTCTTT
TRBJ2-5,.,TRBV5-1,.,CASSLRRGQETQYF,TGCGCCAGCAGCTTGAGGCGGGGCCAAGAGACCCAGTACTTC
TRBJ2-6,TRBD2,TRBV4-3,.,CASSNVVRLAGFSGANVLTF,TGCGCCAGCAGCAACGTTGTGAGGCTAGCGGGATTCTCTGGGGCCAACGTCCTGACTTTC
TRBJ2-5,TRBD1,TRBV29-1,.,CSALDRPSQETQYF,TGCAGCGCTTTGGACAGGCCAAGCCAAGAGACCCAGTACTTC
TRBJ2-5,.,TRBV7-3,.,CASSLSSGVQETQYF,TGTGCCAGCAGCTTAAGTTCGGGGGTTCAAGAGACCCAGTACTTC
TRBJ1-2,.,TRBV29-1,.,CSAGRGDYGYTF,TGCAGCGCTGGCCGGGGGGACTATGGCTACACCTTC
TRBJ1-5,.,TRBV19,.,CASSQGSFQPQHF,TGTGCCAGTAGCCAGGGGAGTTTCCAGCCCCAGCATTTT
TRBJ2-3,TRBD2,TRBV14,.,CASSPGLAGPSTDTQYF,TGTGCCAGCAGCCCGGGACTAGCGGGGCCTAGCACAGATACGCAGTATTTT